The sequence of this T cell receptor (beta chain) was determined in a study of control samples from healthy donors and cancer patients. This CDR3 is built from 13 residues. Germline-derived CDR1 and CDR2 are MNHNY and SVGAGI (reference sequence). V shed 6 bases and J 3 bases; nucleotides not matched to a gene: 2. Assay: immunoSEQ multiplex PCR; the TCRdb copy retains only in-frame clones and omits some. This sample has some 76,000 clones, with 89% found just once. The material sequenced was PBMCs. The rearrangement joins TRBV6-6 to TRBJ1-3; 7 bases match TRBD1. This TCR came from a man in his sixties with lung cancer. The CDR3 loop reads CASSRQGGNTIYF. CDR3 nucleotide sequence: TGTGCCAGCAGCAGACAGGGTGGAAACACCATATATTTT.